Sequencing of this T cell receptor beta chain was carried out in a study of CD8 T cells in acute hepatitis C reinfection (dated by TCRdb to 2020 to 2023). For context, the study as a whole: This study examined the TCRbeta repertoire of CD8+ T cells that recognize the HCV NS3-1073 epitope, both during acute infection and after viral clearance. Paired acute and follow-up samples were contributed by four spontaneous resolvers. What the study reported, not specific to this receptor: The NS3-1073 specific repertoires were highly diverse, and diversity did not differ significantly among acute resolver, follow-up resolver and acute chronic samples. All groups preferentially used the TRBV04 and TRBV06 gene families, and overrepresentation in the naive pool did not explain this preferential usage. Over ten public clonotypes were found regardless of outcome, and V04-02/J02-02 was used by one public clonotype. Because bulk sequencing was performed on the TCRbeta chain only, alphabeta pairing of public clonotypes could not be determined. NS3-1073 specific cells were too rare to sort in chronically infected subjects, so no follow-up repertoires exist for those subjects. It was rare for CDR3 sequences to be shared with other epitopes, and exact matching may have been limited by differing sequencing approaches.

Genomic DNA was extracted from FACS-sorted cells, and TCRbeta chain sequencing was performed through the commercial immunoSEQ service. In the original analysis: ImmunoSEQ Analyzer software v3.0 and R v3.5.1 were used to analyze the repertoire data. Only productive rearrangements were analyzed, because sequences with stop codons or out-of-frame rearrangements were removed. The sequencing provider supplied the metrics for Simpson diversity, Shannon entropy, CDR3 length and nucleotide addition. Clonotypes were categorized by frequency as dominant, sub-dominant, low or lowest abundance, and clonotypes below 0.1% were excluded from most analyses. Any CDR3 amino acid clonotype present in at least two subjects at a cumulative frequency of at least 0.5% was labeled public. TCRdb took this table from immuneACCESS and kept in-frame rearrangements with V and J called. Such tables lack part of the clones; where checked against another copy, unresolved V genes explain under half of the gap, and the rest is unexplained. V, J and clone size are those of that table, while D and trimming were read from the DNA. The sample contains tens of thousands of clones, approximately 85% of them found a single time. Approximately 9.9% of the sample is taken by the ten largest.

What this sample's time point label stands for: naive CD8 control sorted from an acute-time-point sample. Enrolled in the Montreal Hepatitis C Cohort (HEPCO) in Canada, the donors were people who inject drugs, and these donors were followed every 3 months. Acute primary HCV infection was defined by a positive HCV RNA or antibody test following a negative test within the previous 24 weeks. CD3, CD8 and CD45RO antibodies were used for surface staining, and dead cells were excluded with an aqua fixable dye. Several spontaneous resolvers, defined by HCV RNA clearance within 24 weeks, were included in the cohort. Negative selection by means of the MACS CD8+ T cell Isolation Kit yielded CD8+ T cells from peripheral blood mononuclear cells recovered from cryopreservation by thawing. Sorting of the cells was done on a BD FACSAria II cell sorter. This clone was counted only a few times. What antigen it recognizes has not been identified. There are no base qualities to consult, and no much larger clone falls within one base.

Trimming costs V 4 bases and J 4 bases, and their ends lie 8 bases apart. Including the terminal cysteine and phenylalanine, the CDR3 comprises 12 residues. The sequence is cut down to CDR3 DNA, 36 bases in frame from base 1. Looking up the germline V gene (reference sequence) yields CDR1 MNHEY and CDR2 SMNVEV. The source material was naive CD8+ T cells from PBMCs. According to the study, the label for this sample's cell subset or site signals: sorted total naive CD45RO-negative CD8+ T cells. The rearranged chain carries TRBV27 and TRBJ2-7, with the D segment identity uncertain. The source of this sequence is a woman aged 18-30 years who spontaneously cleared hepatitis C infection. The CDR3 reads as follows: CASSSNEYEQYF. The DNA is TGTGCCAGCAGTTCCAACGAGTACGAGCAGTACTTC.